This TCR beta chain was obtained from a study of cytomegalovirus exposure and HLA in healthy donors. Points from the study as a whole: Excluded: some indistinguishable V segments such as TRBV6-2 and TRBV6-3. Rare TCR sequences predominated, though certain public TCRs were found in many donors.

Remarks on this clone: Its antigen is unknown.

This CDR3 is built from 14 residues. Trimming removed 5 bases at V and 4 bases at J, with 14 bases between. CDR1 is LNHDA and CDR2 is SQIVND in the germline V gene (reference sequence). The PCR had 60 Vbeta and 13 Jbeta primers. Data came from immunoSEQ multiplex PCR; TCRdb stores just in-frame clones and leaves some out. Of about 150,000 clones listed, about 10% were seen once; the top ten hold 1.8%. The rearrangement uses TRBV19 and TRBJ1-1; D gene ambiguous. The specimen was PBMCs. This clonotype originated in a man aged 45 to 65 in good health and CMV-seronegative. For the CDR3, the DNA is TGTGCCAGTAGTCTCACTATCGGTGGCACTGAAGCTTTCTTT. It translates to CASSLTIGGTEAFF.